This T cell receptor beta chain derives from a study of T cell clones after liver transplantation. Background on the study: Samples came from ITN030ST, which attempted immunosuppression withdrawal within 2 years of liver transplantation. Study findings and constraints: Migration into the graft, not deletion, may explain lost graft donor-reactive T cells. Small, mixed patient groups and varying post-transplant times limit these conclusions.

V lost 3 bases to trimming and J lost 8 bases, with 7 bases between them. The CDR3 consists of 12 residues. Germline CDR1 reads SGHAT; CDR2 reads FQNNGV. TCRdb's copy holds only in-frame clones and misses some; the assay was immunoSEQ multiplex PCR. Among approximately 68,000 clones listed, under 90% were seen once. About this clone: Its specificity is not known.

J is TRBJ2-2 and V is TRBV11-2, with D unresolved. The clonotype comes from a human donor who received a liver transplant. The sample consisted of CD4+ T cells from blood, taken before liver transplant. Written as DNA, the CDR3 is TGTGCCAGCAGCTTTTTCTCAGGGGAGCTGTTTTTT. This translates into CASSFFSGELFF. Full variable domain (missing parts from reference TRBV11-2 and TRBJ2-2): EAGVAQSPRYKIIEKRQSVAFWCNPISGHATLYWYQQILGQGPKLLIQFQNNGVVDDSQLPKDRFSAERLKGVDSTLKIQPAKLEDSAVYLCASSFFSGELFFGEGSRLTVL.